The T cell receptor (beta chain) under discussion was sequenced for a study of shared clonotypes between healthy human individuals. Deletions cut 7 bases from V and 4 bases from J, with 19 bases between. CDR3 length: 15 residues. CDR1 and CDR2 (germline): MGHDK, SYGVNS. Data came from immunoSEQ multiplex PCR; TCRdb stores just in-frame clones and leaves some out. The table has about 2.3 million clones, 85% to 95% seen once; the top ten hold roughly 0.36%. The sample consisted of naive CD4+ T cells from PBMCs. Noted subset: CD45RA+ positively selected. This receptor was identified in a young man in good health. Some clones in this sample may be carry-over from other donors' samples. This sequence joins TRBV25-1 and TRBJ1-2; D call uncertain. The CDR3 sequence is CASNPRPACLYGYTF. The CDR3 coding sequence is TGTGCCAGCAACCCCCGGCCGGCGTGCCTCTATGGCTACACCTTC.